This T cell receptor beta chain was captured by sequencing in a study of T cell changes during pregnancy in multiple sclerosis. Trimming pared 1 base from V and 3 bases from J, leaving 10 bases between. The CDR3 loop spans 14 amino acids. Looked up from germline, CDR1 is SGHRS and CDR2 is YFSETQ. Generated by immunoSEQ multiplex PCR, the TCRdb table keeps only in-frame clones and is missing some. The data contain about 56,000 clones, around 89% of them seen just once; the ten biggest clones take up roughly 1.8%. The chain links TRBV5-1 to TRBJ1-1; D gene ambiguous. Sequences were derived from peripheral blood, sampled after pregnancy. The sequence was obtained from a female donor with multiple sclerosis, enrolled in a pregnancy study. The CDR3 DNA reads TGCGCCAGCAGCTTGTTAGGCGGGGACACTGAAGCTTTCTTT. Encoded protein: CASSLLGGDTEAFF.